These T cell receptor beta chains were read from a single sample in a study of T cells in Graves' hyperthyroidism and ophthalmopathy. TCRdb reprocessed the multiplex PCR reads with MiXCR, giving one entry per CDR3 protein. The sample includes some 180,000 distinct CDR3 sequences, 17% of them seen just once. The sequenced sample consisted of blood. The receptors stem from a woman aged 45-60 years with Graves' hyperthyroidism. Both conserved end residues are part of each CDR3. D genes are given only for firm matches. Some rows mark clone size as missing; the rest say once, few, many or name a class of expanded clone.

d_call: TRBD2
v_call: TRBV9
clone_size: few
j_call: TRBJ2-1
cdr3_nt: TGTGCCAGCAGCGAACTAGCGGGAGGGGCAAATGAGCAGTTCTTC
cdr3_aa: CASSELAGGANEQFF

d_call: TRBD2
v_call: TRBV5-1
clone_size: many
j_call: TRBJ2-3
cdr3_nt: TGCGCCAGCAGCGCCCGACTAGCGGGAGGCGCAGATACGCAGTATTTT
cdr3_aa: CASSARLAGGADTQYF

d_call: TRBD2
v_call: TRBV6-1
clone_size: -
j_call: TRBJ2-1
cdr3_nt: TGTGCCAGCAGTGAAGATCGACCGGGCGCTAGCGGGAGTTACAATGAGCAGTTCTTC
cdr3_aa: CASSEDRPGASGSYNEQFF

d_call: -
v_call: TRBV6-1
clone_size: few
j_call: TRBJ1-4
cdr3_nt: TGTGCCAGCAGACTGGGCAGGGGTGGAAATGGAAAACTGTTTTTT
cdr3_aa: CASRLGRGGNGKLFF

d_call: -
v_call: TRBV20-1
clone_size: once
j_call: TRBJ1-1
cdr3_nt: TGCAGTGCCCTGTACAGGGTGGCTGAAGCTTTCTTT
cdr3_aa: CSALYRVAEAFF

d_call: -
v_call: TRBV2
clone_size: -
j_call: TRBJ2-1
cdr3_nt: TGTGCCAGCACCACTGGGGTAATCTCCTACAATGAGCAGTTCTTC
cdr3_aa: CASTTGVISYNEQFF

d_call: -
v_call: TRBV9
clone_size: -
j_call: TRBJ2-1
cdr3_nt: TGTGCCAGCAGCGTGGCCCGGGACAAATACAATGAGCAGTTCTTC
cdr3_aa: CASSVARDKYNEQFF

d_call: -
v_call: TRBV6-1
clone_size: many
j_call: TRBJ2-1
cdr3_nt: TGTGCCAGCAGTGATGGGTTGGGAAATGAGCAGTTCTTC
cdr3_aa: CASSDGLGNEQFF

d_call: -
v_call: TRBV5-4
clone_size: -
j_call: TRBJ1-2
cdr3_nt: TGTGCCAGCAGCCGGGGAAGCGAATATGGCTACACCTTC
cdr3_aa: CASSRGSEYGYTF

d_call: TRBD1
v_call: TRBV5-1
clone_size: few
j_call: TRBJ2-7
cdr3_nt: TGCGCCAGCAGCTGGCTCCCCGGGACAGACTACGAGCAGTACTTC
cdr3_aa: CASSWLPGTDYEQYF

d_call: -
v_call: TRBV4-1
clone_size: few
j_call: TRBJ1-5
cdr3_nt: TGCGCCAGCAGCCAAGAAAATCAGCCCCAGCATTTT
cdr3_aa: CASSQENQPQHF

d_call: -
v_call: TRBV4-2
clone_size: few
j_call: TRBJ1-5
cdr3_nt: TGTGCCAGCAGCCAAGATTTCGGGGATCAGCCCCAGCATTTT
cdr3_aa: CASSQDFGDQPQHF

d_call: TRBD2
v_call: TRBV6-1
clone_size: many
j_call: TRBJ2-7
cdr3_nt: TGTGCCAGCAGTGACCATAAGGGGAGGGCCGACCTCGAGCAGTACTTC
cdr3_aa: CASSDHKGRADLEQYF

d_call: TRBD2
v_call: TRBV5-1
clone_size: few
j_call: TRBJ2-5
cdr3_nt: TGCGCCAGCCGTACACAAGCGGGAGGGTACCAAGAGACCCAGTACTTC
cdr3_aa: CASRTQAGGYQETQYF

d_call: TRBD1
v_call: TRBV19
clone_size: few
j_call: TRBJ1-2
cdr3_nt: TGTGCCAGTATCGTGACAGGGGGTTTTGATGGCTACACCTTC
cdr3_aa: CASIVTGGFDGYTF

d_call: -
v_call: TRBV11-3
clone_size: few
j_call: TRBJ2-1
cdr3_nt: TGTGCCAGCAGCCGAAATTTGAAAGAAGGTGAGCAGTTCTTC
cdr3_aa: CASSRNLKEGEQFF

d_call: -
v_call: TRBV2
clone_size: many
j_call: TRBJ1-2
cdr3_nt: TGTGCCAGCTCGACAGATCTCTATGGCTACACCTTC
cdr3_aa: CASSTDLYGYTF

d_call: -
v_call: TRBV19
clone_size: few
j_call: TRBJ2-4
cdr3_nt: TGTGCCAGTAGGGACGGAGGGGGGACAGCACTAGCCAAAAACATTCAGTACTTC
cdr3_aa: CASRDGGGTALAKNIQYF

d_call: TRBD2
v_call: TRBV14
clone_size: many
j_call: TRBJ2-1
cdr3_nt: TGTGCCAGCAGCCAAGATGCGGGGGGCGATGAGCAGTTCTTC
cdr3_aa: CASSQDAGGDEQFF

d_call: -
v_call: TRBV10-3
clone_size: many
j_call: TRBJ1-2
cdr3_nt: TGTGCCATCAGCGGACAGAACTATGGCTACACCTTC
cdr3_aa: CAISGQNYGYTF

d_call: -
v_call: TRBV27
clone_size: many
j_call: TRBJ2-7
cdr3_nt: TGTGCCAGCAGTCCCCCCATCCCGCGTGGAGACGAGCAGTACTTC
cdr3_aa: CASSPPIPRGDEQYF

d_call: TRBD1
v_call: TRBV30
clone_size: -
j_call: TRBJ1-2
cdr3_nt: TGTGCCTATACAACAGGGGGAAGCGGCTACACCTTC
cdr3_aa: CAYTTGGSGYTF

d_call: TRBD1
v_call: TRBV2
clone_size: many
j_call: TRBJ2-2
cdr3_nt: TGTGCCAGCATACGGACAGGTTCGCCCGGGGAGCTGTTTTTT
cdr3_aa: CASIRTGSPGELFF

d_call: -
v_call: TRBV30
clone_size: few
j_call: TRBJ1-2
cdr3_nt: TGTGCCTGGATCCGACCGGGGGTTAACTATGGCTACACCTTC
cdr3_aa: CAWIRPGVNYGYTF

d_call: TRBD2
v_call: TRBV11-2
clone_size: -
j_call: TRBJ2-1
cdr3_nt: TGTGCCAGCAGCTTAGAGAGCGGGATGTACAATGAGCAGTTCTTC
cdr3_aa: CASSLESGMYNEQFF

d_call: -
v_call: TRBV12-3/TRBV12-4
clone_size: many
j_call: TRBJ1-1
cdr3_nt: TGTGCCAGCAGCCGTCCCGGGGGGCCCGGCACTGAAGCTTTCTTT
cdr3_aa: CASSRPGGPGTEAFF

d_call: TRBD2
v_call: TRBV20-1
clone_size: few
j_call: TRBJ2-7
cdr3_nt: TGCAGTGCTCCTTCTGGCGGGAGGGCCGACGAGCAGTACTTC
cdr3_aa: CSAPSGGRADEQYF

d_call: -
v_call: TRBV7-9
clone_size: -
j_call: TRBJ1-2
cdr3_nt: TGTGCCAGCAGCTTAAGAGGGGATATTAACTATGGCTACACCTTC
cdr3_aa: CASSLRGDINYGYTF

d_call: -
v_call: TRBV27
clone_size: -
j_call: TRBJ2-1
cdr3_nt: TGTGCCAGCAGTTTAGGGGGGAGTCCCTACAATGAGCAGTTCTTC
cdr3_aa: CASSLGGSPYNEQFF

d_call: -
v_call: TRBV3-1
clone_size: few
j_call: TRBJ2-6
cdr3_nt: TGTGCCAGCAGCCGGGTTAAGAGCTCTGGGACCAACGTCCTGACTTTC
cdr3_aa: CASSRVKSSGTNVLTF

d_call: -
v_call: TRBV5-6
clone_size: -
j_call: TRBJ1-2
cdr3_nt: TGTGCCAGCAGCTTGGGGGAAAGGGGATTGGAGAACTATGGCTACACCTTC
cdr3_aa: CASSLGERGLENYGYTF

d_call: -
v_call: TRBV9
clone_size: many
j_call: TRBJ2-7
cdr3_nt: TGTGCCAGCAGCGTAGATCTCGGCGAGCAGTACTTC
cdr3_aa: CASSVDLGEQYF

d_call: TRBD2
v_call: TRBV27
clone_size: few
j_call: TRBJ2-2
cdr3_nt: TGTGCCAGCACCCCGTGGGGAGCTAGCGGAGACACCGGGGAGCTGTTTTTT
cdr3_aa: CASTPWGASGDTGELFF

d_call: -
v_call: TRBV27
clone_size: -
j_call: TRBJ1-6
cdr3_nt: TGTGCCAGCAGTTTACTCCCGACAGGTGATAGTTCACCCCTCCACTTT
cdr3_aa: CASSLLPTGDSSPLHF

d_call: -
v_call: TRBV19
clone_size: -
j_call: TRBJ2-5
cdr3_nt: TGTGCCAGTAGTATTGGCGGGCCCGCTCAAGAGACCCAGTACTTC
cdr3_aa: CASSIGGPAQETQYF

d_call: -
v_call: TRBV2
clone_size: many
j_call: TRBJ2-3
cdr3_nt: TGTGCCAGCAGTGAACCTAGCACAGATACGCAGTATTTT
cdr3_aa: CASSEPSTDTQYF